Here is one TCR beta chain with its context. The V gene end was trimmed by 5 bases and the J gene end by 6 bases; junction bases not matched to a gene: 5. The CDR3 consists of 14 residues. Germline loops: CDR1 LGHDT, CDR2 YNNKEL (reference sequence). The data were produced by immunoSEQ multiplex PCR, yet TCRdb's version contains in-frame clones alone and is incomplete. The sample lists under 75,000 clones, 75% to 85% occurring once. This entry is derived from a study of blood T cell repertoires in COVID-19. In the study overall: Nucleic acid was either cDNA or gDNA, and it came from T cells, B-cell-depleted T cells, or PBMCs.

The source material was peripheral blood. The chain has TRBV3-1 (or the pseudogene TRBV3-2) and TRBJ1-2; 11 positions match TRBD1. The source is a man in his 70s who had recovered from COVID-19. The CDR3 nucleotides read TGTGCCAGCAGCAATGGACAGGGGGCGGATGGCTACACCTTC. It translates to CASSNGQGADGYTF.